This T cell receptor beta chain appears in the sequencing data of a study of identical twins (dated by TCRdb to about 2016). Turning to the overall study: The study deep-sequenced TCR alpha and beta repertoires from monozygotic twins, unrelated adults of various ages and cord blood to test whether fetal clonotypes persist. To rule out contamination, replicate twin experiments were performed at different times with different library preparation protocols. What the authors observed across the whole study: Because the same donors could not be followed over many years, the conclusions relied on cross-sectional statistical analysis. In beta out-of-frame sequences, excess twin sharing was weaker, because having fewer shared sequences lowered the signal-to-noise ratio. Abundant cord blood beta clonotypes carried fewer insertions; young adult naive repertoires showed a weaker similar trend, while memory repertoires showed none. In monozygotic twins, out-of-frame TCR alpha sharing was systematically underestimated by recombination models, although the models agreed with sharing between unrelated individuals. Invariant T cells such as MAIT and iNKT could partly confound zero-insertion analyses, though diverse VJ usage argued against this for most clonotypes. Out-of-frame TCR alpha sequences shared between twins showed an excess of low generation-probability sequences compared with coincidental sharing between unrelated individuals.

Library preparation was by 5' RACE. Sequencer: Illumina HiSeq 2000. Template switching introduced a universal primer binding site; the final cDNA contained a unique molecular identifier, enabling accurate counting of TCR cDNA molecules. Specific primers in the conserved constant-segment region were used to synthesize first-strand cDNA for TCR alpha and beta chains. To control for contamination, every cDNA library carried two barcodes: a SMART-Mk sample barcode plus Illumina barcodes. TruSeq adapter sequences, together with Illumina sample barcodes, were added in two successive PCR steps. The Illumina HiSeq platform was used with custom primers to sequence TCR alpha and beta cDNA libraries. Under the source paper's analysis protocol: MiGEC was used to process raw reads and extract unique molecular identifiers, and MiXCR was used to find CDR3 positions. Recombination models were inferred per individual with the repgenHMM and IGoR tools using an EM algorithm. The tcR package in R was used for shared clonotype analysis, with sharing normalized by the product of cloneset sizes. To study raw recombination without the effects of thymic and clonal selection, out-of-frame nonproductive sequences were analyzed. TCRdb cleaned the public reads at Q25 with fastp, built clones with MiXCR and kept in-frame beta chains. Rows are combined by CDR3 protein, so each entry shows the most common genes and DNA. The V and J calls reflect TCRdb's pipeline rather than the authors' work. Here the sample has hundreds of thousands of distinct CDR3 sequences; roughly 7.5% occur a single time. 1.9% of the sample goes to the ten largest clones.

Trimming accounts for 1 base at V and 7 bases at J, while the number of junction bases matched to no gene is 4. The germline V gene encodes CDR1 SGHTA and CDR2 FQGNSA. The CDR3 runs 15 amino acids, cysteine and phenylalanine included. The kept DNA is CDR3 alone, 45 bases in frame from the first base. Every donor in the study was a healthy Caucasian. Three pairs of female monozygotic twins, all aged about 18 to 30 years, made up the twin cohort. Miltenyi CD45RO+ enrichment and human naive T-cell isolation kits were used to isolate memory (CD45RO+) and naive T cells from PBMC. This clonotype was picked up a small number of times. The antigen this receptor binds is unknown. No qualities accompany the bases; no much larger clone lies one base away. The sample was also linked to a second study, of yellow fever vaccine responses in identical twins. According to the second study: The T cell response to vaccination in identical twins was reported by the authors to appear partly convergent and partly personalized. In the study, vaccine-responding T cell clones were precisely tracked in identical twins.

This sequence originates from a woman younger than 30 in good health. The sequencing input was memory (CD45RO+) T cells sorted from blood. Interpreted using the paper, the cell subset or site label stands for: CD45RO+ enriched T cells. Recombination linked TRBV7-2 to TRBJ1-6; 7 central bases correspond to TRBD1. The CDR3 has the sequence CASSLVPTGNSPLHF. The DNA sequence follows: TGTGCCAGCAGCTTAGTCCCGACAGGGAATTCACCCCTCCACTTT.